Below are 30 T cell receptor beta chains sequenced from a single sample in a study of cytomegalovirus exposure and HLA in healthy donors (dated by TCRdb to about 2017). Library preparation was by the immunoSEQ multiplex PCR assay. For the multiplex PCR, a mixture combining 60 forward primers for TCR Vbeta segments and 13 reverse primers for TCR Jbeta segments was used. TCRdb's version of the immuneACCESS table is confined to in-frame rearrangements and falls short of the full clone set. An unresolved V gene accounts for under half of the shortfall where checked; the remainder is of unknown origin. Recorded for this sample are under 300,000 clones; 84% of them occurred a single time. In total, the top ten clones hold 2% to 2.5% of the sample. Specimen: PBMCs. The receptors shown here come from a woman in her 40s in good health and CMV-seropositive.

V and J are TRBV28 and TRBJ2-7; D might be TRBD2 (5 bases). CDR1 MDHEN and CDR2 SYDVKM come from the germline V gene. The CDR3 covers 14 residues. V was clipped by 0 bases and J by 2 bases, with 8 bases between them. The chain's CDR3 is CASSLWPAAYEQYF. The CDR3 DNA follows: TGTGCCAGCAGTTTATGGCCAGCGGCCTACGAGCAGTACTTC.

The V call is TRBV28, the J call TRBJ1-1; D perhaps matches TRBD1 (6 bases). The CDR3 covers 14 residues. Trimming took off 5 bases at V and 6 bases at J, with 16 bases between the two ends. The germline V gene encodes CDR1 MDHEN and CDR2 SYDVKM. CDR3 residues: CASSGSWGRAEAFF. The CDR3 bases are TGTGCCAGCAGTGGGTCTTGGGGGCGGGCTGAAGCTTTCTTT.

This clone was found a few times. The chain has TRBV5-1 and TRBJ2-2; no definite D call. V lost 1 base, J lost 1 base, and 8 bases lay in between. The germline CDR1 and CDR2 sequences are SGHRS and YFSETQ. CDR3 length: 15 residues. Here the CDR3 reads CASSLFRVNTGELFF. Written as DNA, the CDR3 is TGCGCCAGCAGCTTGTTTCGGGTGAACACCGGGGAGCTGTTTTTT. The full variable domain, completed using reference TRBV5-1 and TRBJ2-2, is KAGVTQTPRYLIKTRGQQVTLSCSPISGHRSVSWYQQTPGQGLQFLFEYFSETQRNKGNFPGRFSGRQFSNSRSEMNVSTLELGDSALYLCASSLFRVNTGELFFGEGSRLTVL.

J is TRBJ2-5 and V is TRBV30; 7 bases agree with TRBD1. The J call is uncertain, as TRBJ2-7 better fits the DNA end. Germline V gene lookup returns CDR1 GTSNPN and CDR2 SVGIG (reference sequence). There are 15 residues in the CDR3. The CDR3 loop reads CAWSVHGTVGYEQYF. CDR3 bases: TGTGCCTGGAGTGTACACGGGACAGTGGGGTACGAGCAGTACTTC.

V is TRBV7-2 and J is TRBJ2-1; 7 bases fit TRBD2. Germline-derived CDR1 and CDR2 are SGHTA and FQGNSA. This CDR3 is built from 15 residues. After removal of 8 bases from V and 5 bases from J, the junction contained 12 bases not matched to a gene. CDR3 in DNA: TGTGCCAGCTTCCTTGGGGGGACTAAACACAATGAGCAGTTCTTC. This translates into CASFLGGTKHNEQFF.

The J gene is TRBJ1-3, the V gene TRBV30; 9 nucleotides agree with TRBD1. The CDR3 is made up of 15 amino acids. After removal of 3 bases from V and 10 bases from J, the junction contained 13 bases not matched to a gene. Germline values: CDR1 GTSNPN, CDR2 SVGIG (reference sequence). CDR3 loop: CAWRETGGLARTIYF. Written as DNA, the CDR3 is TGTGCCTGGAGGGAAACAGGGGGCCTTGCGAGGACCATATATTTT.

The chain employs TRBV27 and TRBJ2-7; 7 nucleotides agree with TRBD2. After removal of 5 bases from V and 0 bases from J, the junction contained 7 bases not matched to a gene. Germline-derived CDR1 and CDR2 are MNHEY and SMNVEV (reference sequence). CDR3 length: 15 residues. The CDR3 coding sequence is TGTGCCAGCAGTCCTATCGCTAGCGGCTCCTACGAGCAGTACTTC. Its translation is CASSPIASGSYEQYF.

Concerning this clone itself: The same CDR3 is also encoded by other DNA sequences in this sample. This rearrangement joins TRBV27 to TRBJ1-5; D gene ambiguous. V lost 5 bases and J 3 bases, leaving 11 bases between the germline ends. This CDR3 spans 14 amino acids. CDR1 MNHEY and CDR2 SMNVEV come from the germline V gene (reference sequence). CDR3 in amino acids: CASSRAGFNQPQHF. In nucleotides, the CDR3 is TGTGCCAGCAGTAGGGCGGGATTCAATCAGCCCCAGCATTTT.

J is TRBJ2-7 and V is TRBV19; 8 positions match TRBD2. V was pared by 4 bases and J by 6 bases, with 8 bases of the junction left unmatched. The CDR3 totals 14 residues. Per germline, CDR1 LNHDA and CDR2 SQIVND (reference sequence). The CDR3 sequence: CASSSVAGSSEQYF. The CDR3 coding sequence is TGTGCCAGTAGTAGCGTAGCGGGATCCAGCGAGCAGTACTTC.

The chain combines TRBV19 with TRBJ2-4; TRBD1 matches 8 bases. Trimming cost V 2 bases and J 8 bases; bases outside gene matches: 5. The germline V gene has CDR1 LNHDA and CDR2 SQIVND (reference sequence). CDR3 length equals 14 residues. CDR3 loop: CASSITRGRDIQYF. The CDR3 DNA reads as TGTGCCAGTAGTATAACCAGGGGGCGAGACATTCAGTACTTC. Drawing the rest from reference TRBV19 and TRBJ2-4, the complete variable domain is DGGITQSPKYLFRKEGQNVTLSCEQNLNHDAMYWYRQDPGQGLRLIYYSQIVNDFQKGDIAEGYSVSREKKESFPLTVTSAQKNPTAFYLCASSITRGRDIQYFGAGTRLSVL.

The chain uses TRBV27 and TRBJ1-2, with 9 bases aligning to TRBD1. The V gene's germline CDR1 is MNHEY and CDR2 SMNVEV (reference sequence). The trim removed 8 bases at V and 4 bases at J, leaving 5 bases unmatched. This CDR3 is 13 amino acids long. The CDR3 sequence: CASALGQGYGYTF. The CDR3 DNA is TGTGCCAGCGCCTTGGGACAGGGCTATGGCTACACCTTC.

The J gene is TRBJ1-2, the V gene TRBV28; 8 nucleotides match TRBD1. The CDR3 runs 16 residues. Germline CDR1 MDHEN, CDR2 SYDVKM. J was trimmed by 4 bases and V by 6 bases; bases with no gene match: 13. CDR3 nucleotide sequence: TGTGCCAGCAGCACCCCGGACAGGGAATTTTTCTATGGCTACACCTTC. It translates to CASSTPDREFFYGYTF.

In this sample, this clone turned up once. The chain is built from TRBV29-1 and TRBJ1-1; D is ambiguous. Germline values: CDR1 SQVTM, CDR2 ANQGSEA. CDR3 length equals 12 residues. The CDR3 region is CLLEVVNTEAFF. The DNA of the CDR3 is TGCCTTCTGGAGGTAGTGAACACTGAAGCTTTCTTT.

CDR3 protein: CASRTQVSEAFF. CDR3 nucleotide sequence: TGTGCCAGCAGAACCCAGGTGAGCGAAGCTTTCTTT. This chain links TRBV7-9 with TRBJ1-1; D gene ambiguous. Germline V gene data show CDR1 as SEHNR and CDR2 as FQNEAQ (reference sequence). Trimming pared 6 bases from V and 8 bases from J, leaving 13 bases between. The CDR3 consists of 12 residues.

To note about this clone: Mismatch with germline at one junction end may stem from a read error. The chain combines TRBV19 with TRBJ2-5; 10 bases line up with TRBD2. The CDR3 length is 15 residues. In germline, CDR1 is LNHDA, CDR2 SQIVND (reference sequence). The CDR3 region has the DNA TGTGCCAGTAATATAGCGGGAGGACTCCAAGAGACCCAGTACTTC. Its protein product is CASNIAGGLQETQYF.

The genes are TRBV5-1 and TRBJ2-4, with D possibly being TRBD1 (6 bases). Germline V gene sequence: CDR1 SGHRS, CDR2 YFSETQ. This CDR3 region has 15 residues. Trimming stripped 0 bases from V and 6 bases from J, with 13 bases between. Written as DNA, the CDR3 is TGCGCCAGCAGCTTGGTGGGGGCTCAGCCAAACATTCAGTACTTC. The encoded protein is CASSLVGAQPNIQYF. Complete variable domain (other parts from reference TRBV5-1 and TRBJ2-4): KAGVTQTPRYLIKTRGQQVTLSCSPISGHRSVSWYQQTPGQGLQFLFEYFSETQRNKGNFPGRFSGRQFSNSRSEMNVSTLELGDSALYLCASSLVGAQPNIQYFGAGTRLSVL.

V usage is TRBV10-3 and J usage is TRBJ1-2, with 9 bases matching TRBD1. CDR1 is ENHRY, CDR2 SYGVKD, per germline. The CDR3 runs to 15 residues. J gave up 1 base and V 2 bases, and 2 bases lay outside the gene matches. CDR3 coding DNA: TGTGCCATCAGTGAGACAGGGGGCGGTAACTATGGCTACACCTTC. Protein product: CAISETGGGNYGYTF.

For the CDR3, the DNA is TGTGCCAGCAGCCCGCCGCTCCATGTGGGCAGGGGGCGCACTGAAGCTTTCTTT. It is translated as CASSPPLHVGRGRTEAFF. The chain employs TRBV5-5 and TRBJ1-1; TRBD1 agrees at 8 bases. Per germline, CDR1 SGHKS and CDR2 YYEKEE (reference sequence). J gave up 4 bases and V 4 bases, and 18 bases lay outside the gene matches. This CDR3 has 18 amino acids.

The chain combines TRBV5-1 with TRBJ1-2, with D maybe TRBD1 (5 bases). The V end was cut by 5 bases, the J end by 5 bases, with 13 bases between. The CDR3 is 13 residues long. Germline V gives CDR1 SGHRS, CDR2 YFSETQ. The CDR3 spells CASSFSGDYGYTF. CDR3 sequence (DNA): TGCGCCAGCAGTTTCTCGGGGGATTATGGCTACACCTTC.

This rearrangement joins TRBV5-8 to TRBJ2-5, with 12 bases identical to TRBD2. Germline CDR1 is SGHTS and CDR2 is YDEGEE. This CDR3 region has 16 residues. V shed 0 bases, J shed 1 base, and the junction held 1 base outside the gene matches. Here the CDR3 DNA reads TGTGCCAGCAGCTTGGGGACTAGCGGGACCCAAGAGACCCAGTACTTC. Protein: CASSLGTSGTQETQYF.

The chain combines TRBV19 with TRBJ2-7, with D possibly matching TRBD1 (6 bases). V was shortened by 3 bases and J by 3 bases, with 15 bases between the two germline ends. Germline V CDR1 and CDR2: LNHDA, SQIVND (reference sequence). The CDR3 sequence is 15 residues long. The CDR3 spells CASSISGDDFYEQYF. CDR3 bases: TGTGCCAGTAGTATCTCAGGGGACGACTTCTACGAGCAGTACTTC.

This chain joins TRBV30 and TRBJ1-6; weak D call: TRBD1 (5 bases). The germline gives CDR1 GTSNPN, CDR2 SVGIG (reference sequence). Trimming cost V 1 base and J 9 bases, with 10 bases left between them. The CDR3 runs 13 residues. DNA for the CDR3: TGTGCCTGGAGTGACGGGGGACGTTCACCCCTCCACTTT. It translates to CAWSDGGRSPLHF. Full variable domain (rest looked up from reference TRBV30 and TRBJ1-6): SQTIHQWPATLVQPVGSPLSLECTVEGTSNPNLYWYRQAAGRGLQLLFYSVGIGQISSEVPQNLSASRPQDRQFILSSKKLLLSDSGFYLCAWSDGGRSPLHFGNGTRLTVT.

The rearrangement joins TRBV6-1 to TRBJ2-1, with TRBD2 matching over 13 bases. V trimming: 6 bases; J trimming: 9 bases; junction bases outside the gene matches: 8. The germline CDR1 and CDR2 sequences are MNHNS and SASEGT. The CDR3 runs 15 residues. The CDR3 sequence: CASSPPGLAGSEQFF. CDR3 DNA sequence: TGTGCCAGCAGCCCGCCGGGACTAGCGGGGTCTGAGCAGTTCTTC.

V gene TRBV5-1 combines with J gene TRBJ1-4; D uncertain. Trimming removed 2 bases from V and 8 bases from J, with 10 bases in between. CDR1 SGHRS and CDR2 YFSETQ come from the germline V gene. The CDR3 runs 13 residues. The CDR3, as DNA: TGCGCCAGCAGCTTATACCAAGCCGAAAAACTGTTTTTT. This codes for CASSLYQAEKLFF.

The CDR3 coding sequence is TGTGCCAGCAGCACTGACAGGGGGAACACCATATATTTT. Its protein product is CASSTDRGNTIYF. The J gene is TRBJ1-3, the V gene TRBV7-2; 9 positions match TRBD1. The CDR3 is made up of 13 amino acids. From germline, CDR1 is SGHTA and CDR2 FQGNSA. After removal of 5 bases from V and 7 bases from J, the junction contained 3 bases not matched to a gene.

This rearrangement joins TRBV28 to TRBJ2-7; no reliable D call. Trimming cost V 5 bases and J 6 bases, with 5 bases left between them. There are 10 residues in the CDR3. The V gene's germline CDR1 is MDHEN and CDR2 SYDVKM. The CDR3 region has the DNA TGTGCCAGCAGTCTTGTCGAGCAGTACTTC. Its translation is CASSLVEQYF. The variable domain in full, completed from reference TRBV28 and TRBJ2-7, reads DVKVTQSSRYLVKRTGEKVFLECVQDMDHENMFWYRQDPGLGLRLIYFSYDVKMKEKGDIPEGYSVSREKKERFSLILESASTNQTSMYLCASSLVEQYFGPGTRLTVT.

The V gene is TRBV28, the J gene TRBJ1-2; 7 nucleotides line up with TRBD1. After removal of 5 bases from V and 4 bases from J, the junction contained 7 bases not matched to a gene. The CDR3 totals 14 residues. Germline loops: CDR1 MDHEN, CDR2 SYDVKM. CDR3 nucleotide sequence: TGTGCCAGCAGTCCTCCGGGACAGCCCTATGGCTACACCTTC. It translates to CASSPPGQPYGYTF.

The rearrangement links TRBV30 to TRBJ2-7; 9 bases are a match to TRBD2. This CDR3 has 13 residues. V gave up 3 bases and J gave up 2 bases; unmatched junction bases: 2. Germline loops: CDR1 GTSNPN, CDR2 SVGIG (reference sequence). The CDR3 DNA reads as TGTGCCTGGAGACTAGCGGGTACCTACGAGCAGTACTTC. It specifies CAWRLAGTYEQYF.

This rearrangement joins TRBV25-1 to TRBJ2-3; unclear D gene. Trimming pared 1 base from V and 3 bases from J, leaving 8 bases between. The CDR3 loop spans 14 amino acids. Looked up from germline, CDR1 is MGHDK and CDR2 is SYGVNS. DNA of the CDR3: TGTGCCAGCAGTGAATGGGCCAGAACAGATACGCAGTATTTT. Amino acid sequence: CASSEWARTDTQYF.

The chain links TRBV21-1 to TRBJ2-4; TRBD2, as called in the table, went unchecked against the DNA. TRBV21-1 is marked as a pseudogene. This CDR3 region has 15 residues. CDR3 loop: CASVQAGGAKNIQYF. In nucleotides, the CDR3 is TGTGCCAGCGTTCAAGCCGGGGGGGCCAAAAACATTCAGTACTTC.